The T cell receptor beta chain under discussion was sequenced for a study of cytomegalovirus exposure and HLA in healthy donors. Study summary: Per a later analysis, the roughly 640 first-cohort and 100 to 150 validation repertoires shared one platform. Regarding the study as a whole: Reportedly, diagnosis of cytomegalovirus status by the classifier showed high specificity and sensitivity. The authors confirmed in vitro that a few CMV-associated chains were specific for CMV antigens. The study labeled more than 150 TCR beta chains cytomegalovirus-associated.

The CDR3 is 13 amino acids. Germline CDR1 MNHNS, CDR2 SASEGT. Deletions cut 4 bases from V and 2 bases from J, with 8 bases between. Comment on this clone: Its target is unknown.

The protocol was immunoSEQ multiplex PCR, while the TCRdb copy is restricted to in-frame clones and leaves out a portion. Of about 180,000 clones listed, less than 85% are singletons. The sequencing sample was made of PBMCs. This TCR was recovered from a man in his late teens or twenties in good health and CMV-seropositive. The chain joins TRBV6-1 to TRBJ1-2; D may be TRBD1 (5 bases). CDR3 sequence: CASSGPGNYGYTF. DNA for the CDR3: TGTGCCAGCAGTGGCCCAGGGAACTATGGCTACACCTTC.